Shown below are 25 T cell receptor beta chains from a single sample sequenced in a study of T cells in Graves' hyperthyroidism and ophthalmopathy. Regions amplified from RNA transcripts were the TCR beta CDR3 regions. A set of HTBI primers served as the primers for a first-round RT-PCR of the TCR CDR3. Via MiXCR, TCRdb re-called the multiplex PCR reads, giving one row per CDR3 protein. The table records hundreds of thousands of distinct CDR3 sequences, about 15% of them present only once. Sequencing input: blood. The receptors come from a woman between 18 and 30 years old with Graves' hyperthyroidism.

This clonotype was recorded many times. The rearrangement links TRBV3-1 to TRBJ1-2, with 7 bases aligning to TRBD1. Looked up from germline, CDR1 is LGHDT and CDR2 is YNNKEL (reference sequence). The J segment lost 5 bases and the V segment lost 1 base, leaving 10 bases of the junction unmatched. This CDR3 is built from 16 residues. As DNA, the CDR3 is TGTGCCAGCAGCCAAGTTAAGGGGGCCCTCCCGTATGGCTACACCTTC. Protein sequence: CASSQVKGALPYGYTF.

The chain couples TRBV25-1 to TRBJ2-1; D may correspond to TRBD1 or TRBD2 (5 bases each). The CDR3 covers 18 residues. Germline V CDR1 and CDR2: MGHDK, SYGVNS. Trimming cost V 3 bases and J 1 base, with 19 bases left between them. Here the CDR3 reads CASSEGQGQTRSYNEQFF. The CDR3 DNA sequence: TGTGCCAGCAGTGAGGGGCAGGGTCAAACTAGATCCTACAATGAGCAGTTCTTC.

This clonotype came up a few times. The chain joins TRBV5-8 to TRBJ1-3, with 9 positions matching TRBD1. The germline V gene has CDR1 SGHTS and CDR2 YDEGEE. This CDR3 is 13 amino acids long. The J segment lost 14 bases and the V segment lost 8 bases, leaving 14 bases of the junction unmatched. In DNA form, the CDR3 reads TGTGCCAGACAGGGGGCGGGCGATAAGGAGGTATATTTT. Residues: CARQGAGDKEVYF.

The rearrangement links TRBV12-3 or TRBV12-4 to TRBJ1-3; perhaps TRBD1 as D (5 bases). CDR3 length: 14 amino acids. V shed 6 bases and J shed 4 bases, with 13 bases lying between them. CDR3 amino acids: CASSTTTGGNTIYF. CDR3 sequence (DNA): TGTGCCAGCAGCACCACAACAGGAGGAAACACCATATATTTT.

This chain links TRBV7-9 with TRBJ2-5; TRBD1 might be the D (5 bases). Looked up from germline, CDR1 is SEHNR and CDR2 is FQNEAQ (reference sequence). This CDR3 has 14 residues. V dropped 4 bases and J dropped 3 bases, with 12 bases sitting between them. The CDR3 here is CASSSQGREETQYF. For the CDR3, the DNA is TGTGCCAGCAGCTCCCAGGGTCGGGAAGAGACCCAGTACTTC.

This clonotype was observed a few times. CDR3 sequence (DNA): TGCGCCAGCAAAAAGAGTACAGGGACGAGCTCCTACGAGCAGTACTTC. This sequence encodes CASKKSTGTSSYEQYF. V and J are TRBV10-2 and TRBJ2-7; possible D gene TRBD1, 6 bases. CDR3 length equals 16 residues. The germline V and J ends were trimmed by 7 bases and 0 bases, with 19 bases remaining between them. CDR1 WSHSY and CDR2 SAAADI come from the germline V gene.

This clonotype was counted ten times or more. The chain combines TRBV11-3 with TRBJ1-1; 8 bases match TRBD1. Germline V gene sequence: CDR1 SGHNT, CDR2 YENEEA. This CDR3 comprises 15 residues. The V gene end was trimmed by 4 bases and the J gene end by 3 bases; junction bases not matched to a gene: 7. CDR3 sequence reads: CASSSRGPGDTEAFF. CDR3 sequence (DNA): TGTGCCAGCAGCTCCAGGGGGCCGGGGGACACTGAAGCTTTCTTT.

This clonotype appeared a few times. The chain joins TRBV20-1 to TRBJ1-2, with a weak D call TRBD1 (6 bases). V lost 0 bases and J lost 6, with 17 bases in between. This CDR3 spans 15 amino acids. The V gene's germline CDR1 is DFQATT and CDR2 SNEGSKA (reference sequence). The CDR3 loop reads CSARDPQGSDDGYTF. In nucleotides, the CDR3 is TGCAGTGCTAGAGATCCACAGGGATCTGACGATGGCTACACCTTC.

This clonotype was detected many times. The chain employs TRBV18 and TRBJ2-2; D could derive from TRBD1 or TRBD2 (5 bases each). The CDR3 has 16 residues. Germline assignment: CDR1 KGHSH and CDR2 LQKENI. Trimming took 3 bases from V and 4 from J, leaving 15 bases between them. CDR3 DNA sequence: TGTGCCAGCTCACCTGCCGGGACGAGTGGCACCGGGGAGCTGTTTTTT. Translating gives CASSPAGTSGTGELFF.

This sequence joins TRBV20-1 and TRBJ2-5, with TRBD2 identical over 9 bases. Germline V lookup: CDR1 DFQATT, CDR2 SNEGSKA (reference sequence). There are 15 residues in the CDR3. In nucleotides, the CDR3 is TGCAGGATCTCGAGGGCGCGGGGGGGGGGGGAGACCCAGTACTTC. This encodes CRISRARGGGETQYF.

This sequence joins TRBV20-1 and TRBJ1-2, with 7 bases identical to TRBD1. Germline CDR1 and CDR2: DFQATT and SNEGSKA (reference sequence). V dropped 6 bases and J dropped 6; count of bases not matched to a gene: 10. The CDR3 contains 13 residues. The CDR3 bases are TGCAGTGCGCGAGGACAGGTTGACGATGGCTACACCTTC. Translated, it gives CSARGQVDDGYTF.

As concerns this clonotype: Being one base from a much bigger clone, this may be a read error. The V gene is TRBV12-3 or TRBV12-4, the J gene TRBJ2-7; TRBD1 agrees at 9 bases. The J call is in doubt because the DNA end fits TRBJ2-1 better. The CDR3 is 16 residues long. In nucleotides, the CDR3 is TGTGCCAGCAGGGGTATACGCGGGACAGGGAACTACGAGCAGTTCTTC. Translated: CASRGIRGTGNYEQFF.

This sequence joins TRBV29-1 and TRBJ1-1, with unresolved D. V lost 7 bases and J lost 2, with 17 bases in between. This CDR3 contains 14 residues. Per germline, CDR1 SQVTM and CDR2 ANQGSEA. The CDR3 nucleotides read TGCAGCGCTCTAGGAGACGGCTTTAACACTGAAGCTTTCTTT. Translated, it gives CSALGDGFNTEAFF.

Only a few counts were recorded for this clonotype. This sequence joins TRBV6-1 and TRBJ2-2; 9 nucleotides agree with TRBD2. V lost 4 bases and J lost 1; bases outside the gene matches: 1. Germline CDR1 is MNHNS and CDR2 is SASEGT. CDR3 length: 15 residues. CDR3 region: CASSVTSGNTGELFF. CDR3 DNA: TGTGCCAGCAGTGTGACTAGCGGGAACACCGGGGAGCTGTTTTTT.

This clonotype has at least ten counts. This chain links TRBV28 with TRBJ1-1, with TRBD1 as a possible D gene (5 bases). Germline V gene lookup returns CDR1 MDHEN and CDR2 SYDVKM. Trimming took off 6 bases at V and 0 bases at J, with 14 bases between the two ends. The CDR3 covers 15 residues. DNA for the CDR3: TGTGCCAGCAGGAGAGGACCCAGGGTGAACACTGAAGCTTTCTTT. Protein: CASRRGPRVNTEAFF. Drawing the rest from reference TRBV28 and TRBJ1-1, the complete variable domain is DVKVTQSSRYLVKRTGEKVFLECVQDMDHENMFWYRQDPGLGLRLIYFSYDVKMKEKGDIPEGYSVSREKKERFSLILESASTNQTSMYLCASRRGPRVNTEAFFGQGTRLTVV.

This clonotype was seen ten or more times. V gene TRBV2 combines with J gene TRBJ2-7; D tentatively fits TRBD1 or TRBD2 (6 bases each). Trimming left V 8 bases short and J 2 bases short, with 19 bases between. Germline CDR1 and CDR2: SNHLY and FYNNEI. This CDR3 comprises 15 residues. The CDR3 region is CASCSGGLTTYEQYF. CDR3 sequence (DNA): TGTGCCAGCTGTTCCGGGGGCCTTACGACCTACGAGCAGTACTTC.

This chain connects TRBV5-1 to TRBJ1-6, with a weak D call TRBD1 (5 bases). CDR1 and CDR2 from the germline V gene are SGHRS and YFSETQ. CDR3 size: 16 residues. Trimming took 2 bases from V and 5 from J, leaving 14 bases between them. In DNA, the CDR3 is TGCGCCAGCAGCTTCAGGGAGGGACTCAATAATTCACCCCTCCACTTT. It encodes CASSFREGLNNSPLHF. The full variable domain, rest sourced from reference TRBV5-1 and TRBJ1-6, is KAGVTQTPRYLIKTRGQQVTLSCSPISGHRSVSWYQQTPGQGLQFLFEYFSETQRNKGNFPGRFSGRQFSNSRSEMNVSTLELGDSALYLCASSFREGLNNSPLHFGNGTRLTVT.

The V and J genes are TRBV10-1 and TRBJ2-2, with TRBD2 identical over 9 bases. The CDR3 extends over 15 amino acids. With V trimmed by 3 bases and J by 9 bases, 8 bases remained unmatched. CDR1 and CDR2 (germline): WNHNN, SYGVQD (reference sequence). The chain's CDR3 is CASSEKRGAERELFF. CDR3 DNA: TGCGCCAGCAGTGAAAAGCGGGGGGCCGAACGGGAGCTGTTTTTT.

This clonotype was picked up many times. The CDR3 nucleotides are TGTGCCAGCAGCCCGGGCAATAGCAATCAGCCCCAGCATTTT. It yields the protein CASSPGNSNQPQHF. The gene calls are TRBV3-1 and TRBJ1-5; no definite D call. CDR3 length equals 14 residues. Trimming removed 4 bases at V and 0 bases at J, with 7 bases between. Germline CDR1 LGHDT, CDR2 YNNKEL (reference sequence).

In its sample, this clonotype was seen a few times. CDR3 DNA sequence: TGCGCCAGCAGCCCAACCGGGACTTCCTCGGAGCAGTACTTC. Its protein is CASSPTGTSSEQYF. V usage is TRBV5-1 and J usage is TRBJ2-7; tentative D call: TRBD2 (6 bases). The CDR3 runs 14 residues. Germline-derived CDR1 and CDR2 are SGHRS and YFSETQ. Between the trimmed V and J ends, which lost 4 bases and 7 bases, there was a span of 18 bases.

A note on this clonotype: The CDR3 carries no conserved terminal phenylalanine or tryptophan, so it likely arises from a read error. V gene TRBV5-1 combines with J gene TRBJ2-2, with a possible D match to TRBD2 (6 bases). Trimming stripped 4 bases from V and 1 base from J, with 17 bases between. The CDR3 sequence is 17 residues long. Germline V gene sequence: CDR1 SGHRS, CDR2 YFSETQ. In DNA form, the CDR3 reads TGCGCCAGCAGCCCAGCCGCCTGGGGGGAGAACACCGGGGAGCTGTTTTCT. This translates into CASSPAAWGENTGELFS.

This chain links TRBV24-1 with TRBJ2-2, with 11 bases that match TRBD1. This CDR3 spans 18 amino acids. Unmatched junction bases numbered 7, after V lost 0 bases and J lost 5 bases. CDR1 KGHDR and CDR2 SFDVKD come from the germline V gene. The CDR3 protein is CATSDLPGQGAWTGELFF. For the CDR3, the DNA is TGTGCCACCAGTGATTTGCCCGGACAGGGGGCCTGGACCGGGGAGCTGTTTTTT.

This clonotype occurred a few times. The rearrangement links TRBV7-9 to TRBJ2-5; maybe TRBD2 (6 bases). Germline CDR1 SEHNR, CDR2 FQNEAQ (reference sequence). V lost 5 bases and J lost 9, with 16 bases in between. CDR3 size: 13 residues. The CDR3 region is CASSRGSNSPQYF. DNA of the CDR3: TGTGCCAGCAGCCGGGGGTCCAATTCTCCCCAGTACTTC.

There are many counts of this clonotype. This chain connects TRBV6-1 to TRBJ1-4; D is undetermined. Germline V lookup: CDR1 MNHNS, CDR2 SASEGT. The CDR3 contains 15 residues. V lost 5 bases and J lost 8, with 18 bases in between. The CDR3 here is CASSPVSGYLEKLFF. The DNA of the CDR3 is TGTGCCAGCAGTCCAGTTTCGGGGTACTTGGAAAAACTGTTTTTT.

This sequence joins TRBV6-1 and TRBJ2-7; D is possibly TRBD2 (6 bases). CDR1 is MNHNS, CDR2 SASEGT, per germline. Trimming shortened V by 10 bases and J by 5 bases, and 15 bases separated the two germline ends. The CDR3 has 12 amino acids. In DNA form, the CDR3 reads TGTGCCACCAAAAGAGGGGAGGACGAGCAGTACTTC. Translating it yields CATKRGEDEQYF.